The 23 T cell receptor beta chains in this list originate from one sample, sequenced in a study of T cell responses to AZD1222 COVID-19 vaccine. Method: immunoSEQ multiplex PCR; TCRdb's copy keeps in-frame clones and lacks some. The sample carries 120,000 or so clones, approximately 85% recorded once. Sequences were derived from peripheral blood, sampled on day 0 of MenACWY control vaccination. All receptors derive from an adult in good health.

This chain links TRBV2 with TRBJ2-1, with TRBD2 matching 16 bases. The trim removed 7 bases at V and 1 base at J, leaving 7 bases unmatched. CDR1 SNHLY and CDR2 FYNNEI come from the germline V gene. The CDR3 is 18 amino acids. In DNA form, the CDR3 reads TGTGCCAGCACCCCGGGACTAGCGGGAGGGCGATCCTACAATGAGCAGTTCTTC. This sequence encodes CASTPGLAGGRSYNEQFF.

The rearrangement joins TRBV9 to TRBJ2-7, with 9 bases matching TRBD2. Germline CDR1 is SGDLS and CDR2 is YYNGEE. CDR3 length equals 15 residues. The junction had 5 bases not matched to a gene; V was cut back by 0 bases and J by 4 bases. The CDR3 bases are TGTGCCAGCAGCGTAGGCACTAGCGGGTTTTACGAGCAGTACTTC. It encodes CASSVGTSGFYEQYF.

The CDR3 DNA is TGTGCCAGCGTATCTCAGTCTTCAGATACGCAGTATTTT. Translation: CASVSQSSDTQYF. V and J are TRBV5-4 and TRBJ2-3; D is ambiguous. Germline values: CDR1 SGHNT, CDR2 YYREEE (reference sequence). The CDR3 extends over 13 amino acids. V lost 7 bases, J lost 4 bases, and 13 bases lay in between.

The chain joins TRBV5-6 to TRBJ2-1; 14 bases line up with TRBD2. The CDR3 loop spans 13 amino acids. The germline gives CDR1 SGHDT, CDR2 YYEEEE. Losses at the gene ends were 3 bases for V and 14 bases for J; bases not matched to a gene: 4. DNA of the CDR3: TGTGCCAGCAGCTCCCGGACTAGCGGGAGGAAGTTCTTC. Protein sequence: CASSSRTSGRKFF.

The chain carries TRBV28 and TRBJ2-7; TRBD2 agrees at 15 bases. The ends lost 9 bases at V and 2 bases at J; junction bases unmatched: 8. This CDR3 is 16 amino acids long. Germline V gives CDR1 MDHEN, CDR2 SYDVKM. This CDR3 reads CARPGLAGGGAYEQYF. DNA for the CDR3: TGTGCCAGGCCGGGACTAGCGGGAGGCGGGGCCTACGAGCAGTACTTC. The full variable domain, in which reference TRBV28 and TRBJ2-7 provide the parts outside the CDR3, is DVKVTQSSRYLVKRTGEKVFLECVQDMDHENMFWYRQDPGLGLRLIYFSYDVKMKEKGDIPEGYSVSREKKERFSLILESASTNQTSMYLCARPGLAGGGAYEQYFGPGTRLTVT.

J is TRBJ2-1 and V is TRBV18, with D possibly matching TRBD2 (6 bases). Germline V gene sequence: CDR1 KGHSH, CDR2 LQKENI. This CDR3 is built from 15 residues. Trimming pared 4 bases from V and 1 base from J, leaving 11 bases between. The CDR3 here is CASSQRELSYNEQFF. The CDR3 DNA follows: TGTGCCAGCTCACAACGGGAGTTGTCCTACAATGAGCAGTTCTTC.

This chain uses TRBV3-1 (or the pseudogene TRBV3-2) with TRBJ1-6; no clear D. CDR3 size: 14 residues. Germline assignment: CDR1 LGHDT and CDR2 YNNKEL (reference sequence). Trimming took 3 bases from V and 13 from J, leaving 16 bases between them. The CDR3 loop is CASSQGSKTVPLHF. For the CDR3, the DNA is TGTGCCAGCAGCCAGGGTTCAAAAACCGTGCCCCTCCACTTT.

The rearrangement links TRBV2 to TRBJ2-7; 7 bases agree with TRBD2. Germline V gives CDR1 SNHLY, CDR2 FYNNEI. The CDR3 runs to 16 residues. V gave up 0 bases and J gave up 2 bases; unmatched junction bases: 7. The CDR3 here is CASSEARPSGTYEQYF. The CDR3 DNA follows: TGTGCCAGCAGTGAAGCCAGGCCTAGCGGAACCTACGAGCAGTACTTC.

The chain couples TRBV18 to TRBJ2-3, with TRBD1 identical over 8 bases. Germline CDR1 and CDR2: KGHSH and LQKENI. J lost 0 bases, V lost 2 bases, and 7 bases had no gene match. This CDR3 is built from 17 residues. The CDR3 region is CASSPLGQDTSTDTQYF. The DNA for the CDR3 is TGTGCCAGCTCACCATTGGGACAGGACACTAGCACAGATACGCAGTATTTT.

V gene TRBV28 combines with J gene TRBJ1-5; a weak D match, TRBD1 (5 bases). The germline gives CDR1 MDHEN, CDR2 SYDVKM. The CDR3 runs to 14 residues. V was shortened by 2 bases and J by 5 bases, with 10 bases between the two germline ends. CDR3 sequence (DNA): TGTGCCAGCAGTTTAACCGGGGGATATCAGCCCCAGCATTTT. Protein sequence: CASSLTGGYQPQHF.

The V gene is TRBV5-4, the J gene TRBJ2-7, with TRBD1 as a possible D gene (6 bases). The germline V and J ends were trimmed by 0 bases and 5 bases, with 6 bases remaining between them. CDR1 is SGHNT, CDR2 YYREEE, per germline (reference sequence). This CDR3 comprises 12 residues. The CDR3: CASSLGQDEQYF. Written as DNA, the CDR3 is TGTGCCAGCAGCTTGGGACAGGACGAGCAGTACTTC.

This clone was seen only once. The chain has TRBV25-1 and TRBJ1-6; D uncertain. Germline V CDR1 and CDR2: MGHDK, SYGVNS. The CDR3 runs 13 residues. The ends were cut back, 7 bases at V and 0 bases at J, with 4 bases in the middle. The CDR3 loop is CASIPSYNSPLHF. CDR3 DNA sequence: TGTGCCAGCATTCCCTCCTATAATTCACCCCTCCACTTT.

The chain combines TRBV10-3 with TRBJ2-4; D remains ambiguous. Trimming took 3 bases from V and 8 from J, leaving 5 bases between them. CDR1 and CDR2 (germline): ENHRY, SYGVKD. The CDR3 is 11 amino acids. The CDR3 region has the DNA TGTGCCATCAGTGAACATGACATTCAGTACTTC. Residues: CAISEHDIQYF.

The CDR3 loop reads CASSVINTEAFF. DNA for the CDR3: TGTGCCAGCAGCGTCATCAACACTGAAGCTTTCTTT. The rearrangement joins TRBV5-5 to TRBJ1-1; D gene uncertain. Between the trimmed V and J ends, which lost 4 bases and 2 bases, there was a span of 6 bases. Germline values: CDR1 SGHKS, CDR2 YYEKEE (reference sequence). The CDR3 loop spans 12 amino acids.

The genes are TRBV6-5 and TRBJ2-7; 8 positions match TRBD2. Trimming took 7 bases from V and 2 from J; bases not matched to a gene: 4. This CDR3 contains 13 residues. The germline gives CDR1 MNHEY, CDR2 SVGAGI. CDR3 in amino acids: CASTRGGPYEQYF. For the CDR3, the DNA is TGTGCCAGCACCCGGGGGGGTCCCTACGAGCAGTACTTC.

The chain combines TRBV3-1 (or the pseudogene TRBV3-2) with TRBJ1-1; D gene uncertain. The V gene lost 4 bases and the J gene lost 2 bases, with 17 bases spanning the gap. The CDR3 contains 16 residues. The germline V gene has CDR1 LGHDT and CDR2 YNNKEL (reference sequence). As DNA, the CDR3 is TGTGCCAGCAGCCCGTGGCGACCGGGTAGAAACACTGAAGCTTTCTTT. Encoded protein: CASSPWRPGRNTEAFF.

The chain uses TRBV28 and TRBJ1-2; D is perhaps TRBD1 (5 bases). Germline V gives CDR1 MDHEN, CDR2 SYDVKM. V shed 3 bases and J shed 8 bases, with 10 bases lying between them. The CDR3 has 12 residues. CDR3 in DNA: TGTGCCAGCAGTTTGGGCCCAGGGGGCTACACCTTC. Translation: CASSLGPGGYTF.

The chain joins TRBV7-9 to TRBJ2-5; 13 bases are a match to TRBD2. The CDR3 runs 16 residues. V shed 6 bases and J 5 bases; nucleotides not matched to a gene: 9. Looked up from germline, CDR1 is SEHNR and CDR2 is FQNEAQ (reference sequence). The CDR3 DNA reads as TGTGCCAGCAGTTTTGGACTAGCGGGAGTGTCGGAGACCCAGTACTTC. Its protein is CASSFGLAGVSETQYF.

This chain links TRBV2 with TRBJ2-7; 7 positions agree with TRBD2. CDR1 and CDR2 (germline): SNHLY, FYNNEI. The CDR3 is made up of 12 amino acids. DNA of the CDR3: TGTGCTACATCCGGGACTACCTACGAGCAGTACTTC. Encoded protein: CATSGTTYEQYF.

The chain combines TRBV6-5 with TRBJ1-4; D uncertain. CDR1 MNHEY and CDR2 SVGAGI come from the germline V gene. Trimming removed 4 bases from V and 6 bases from J, with 6 bases in between. The CDR3 consists of 12 residues. The CDR3 region is CASSFTDEKLFF. CDR3 sequence (DNA): TGTGCCAGCAGTTTTACAGATGAAAAACTGTTTTTT.

The J gene is TRBJ1-4, the V gene TRBV28; D is unclear. The germline V gene has CDR1 MDHEN and CDR2 SYDVKM. The CDR3 loop spans 13 amino acids. Trimming left V 8 bases short and J 4 bases short, with 11 bases between. In DNA, the CDR3 is TGTGCCAGCCGGACGGGGATTAATGAAAAACTGTTTTTT. This encodes CASRTGINEKLFF.

V gene TRBV5-5 combines with J gene TRBJ1-2; D is undetermined. Germline assignment: CDR1 SGHKS and CDR2 YYEKEE (reference sequence). Trimming stripped 1 base from V and 1 base from J, with 8 bases between. There are 14 residues in the CDR3. CDR3: CASSLRDVNYGYTF. In DNA, the CDR3 is TGTGCCAGCAGCTTGAGAGATGTTAACTATGGCTACACCTTC.

V gene TRBV6-5 combines with J gene TRBJ2-7; D not resolved. Germline CDR1 reads MNHEY; CDR2 reads SVGAGI. The CDR3 is 12 amino acids. V lost 6 bases to trimming and J lost 5 bases, with 11 bases between them. CDR3 nucleotide sequence: TGTGCCAGCAGGTTTACTCTGAACGAGCAGTACTTC. This translates into CASRFTLNEQYF.